The sequence of this T cell receptor (beta chain) was determined in a study of human T cells and chemical hapten exposure. TCRdb re-derived calls from the RACE reads in MiXCR, one entry per CDR3 protein. The sample has about 40,000 distinct CDR3 sequences, over 3% seen once. General observations from the study: Patch test score rose with PT1 expanded TCR count, significant at thresholds 8, 16 and 32, not 4. Expanded TCRs showed more large CDR3 clusters than pre-sensitization or healthy control sets. TCRs at a frequency above 1 in 1000 stayed unchanged with DPC sensitization.

This CDR3 spans 12 amino acids. The ends were cut back, 7 bases at V and 7 bases at J, with 12 bases in the middle. Germline V CDR1 and CDR2: SEHNR, FQNEAQ (reference sequence). Time point given: patch test 2, 6 weeks after DPC sensitization. Noted treatment: therapeutic diphenylcyclopropenone sensitization with weekly scalp DPC. Those who donated were patients with alopecia, 18 to 70 years of age, and suitable for DPC. The sample holds many counts of this clonotype. Its antigen is not identified. This sequence originates from a middle-aged man with alopecia areata. Some clones in this sample may be carry-over from other donors' samples. Sequences were derived from whole blood, sampled in connection with sensitization to the hapten diphenylcyclopropenone (DPC). The V and J genes are TRBV7-9 and TRBJ2-3; D remains ambiguous. CDR3 bases: TGTGCCAGCACCTTGATGAGAAATACGCAGTATTTT. It is translated as CASTLMRNTQYF.